The sequence of this T cell receptor (beta chain) was determined in a study of blood T cell repertoires in COVID-19. About the research overall: The United States, Italy and Spain were the sources of the acute and convalescent COVID-19 samples. PBMCs, B-cell-depleted T cells, or T cells provided the cDNA or gDNA that made up the material.

Source study methods: Amplifying reference gene primers gave estimates of nucleated cell counts. Libraries were prepared by immunoSEQ multiplex PCR; TCRdb keeps only in-frame clonotypes and omits some of them. V and J calls plus clone size are reproduced from that table; the DNA served to infer D and trimming. The sample records fewer than 300,000 clones, approximately 77% being singletons. This receptor was obtained from a woman aged 18-29 years with acute or convalescent COVID-19. Sequences were obtained from peripheral blood.

The CDR3 DNA reads as TGTGCCAGCAGCGAGGGGGACAGGGGTCCCTACGAGCAGTACTTC. Its protein is CASSEGDRGPYEQYF. V and J are TRBV9 and TRBJ2-7; 10 bases fit TRBD1. The germline gives CDR1 SGDLS, CDR2 YYNGEE. With 3 bases clipped from V and 2 bases from J, the junction kept 5 bases outside the gene matches. This CDR3 spans 15 amino acids. Variable domain in full (rest from reference TRBV9 and TRBJ2-7): DSGVTQTPKHLITATGQRVTLRCSPRSGDLSVYWYQQSLDQGLQFLIQYYNGEERAKGNILERFSAQQFPDLHSELNLSSLELGDSALYFCASSEGDRGPYEQYFGPGTRLTVT.